This T cell receptor beta chain was captured in a study of cytomegalovirus exposure and HLA in healthy donors. This clone has just a few counts. Antigen: not known. The identical CDR3 is also encoded by other nucleotide sequences in the sample. 13 Jbeta primers and 60 Vbeta primers were used for the PCR. This table comes from immunoSEQ multiplex PCR, and its TCRdb copy is limited to in-frame clones, with some not included. The table lists 150,000 to 200,000 clones, roughly 84% of them singletons, with 1.2% in the top ten. Study results and limitations: Most TCR sequences were uncommon, yet certain public TCRs appeared in many donors. Under 20,000 TCR beta sequences were associated with HLA alleles at 0.05 false discovery rate in a later analysis. Sequencing artifact likely explains a cluster of highly shared sequence variants. In vitro, a few CMV-associated chains proved specific for CMV antigens.

Germline V CDR1 and CDR2: SQVTM, ANQGSEA. J gave up 1 base and V 4 bases, and 0 bases lay outside the gene matches. CDR3 length: 12 amino acids. This sequence joins TRBV29-1 and TRBJ1-1; TRBD1 agrees at 7 bases. Sequences were obtained from PBMCs. This receptor was taken from a boy between 2 and 10 years old in good health and CMV-seronegative. The CDR3 protein is CSVGQGNTEAFF. CDR3 nucleotide sequence: TGCAGCGTTGGACAGGGGAACACTGAAGCTTTCTTT.